This T cell receptor (beta chain) is drawn from a study of blood T cell repertoires in COVID-19. Looked up from germline, CDR1 is GTSNPN and CDR2 is SVGIG (reference sequence). The CDR3 contains 15 residues. Between the trimmed V and J ends, which lost 0 bases and 5 bases, there was a span of 11 bases. Produced via immunoSEQ multiplex PCR; TCRdb's table is partial and in-frame only. The profile shows roughly 100,000 clones, 70% to 85% of them singletons. V and J are TRBV30 and TRBJ1-6; D call uncertain. The sequenced sample was peripheral blood. This receptor was taken from a man between 70 and 80 years old with acute or convalescent COVID-19. CDR3 bases: TGTGCCTGGAGTGTTGGTGGGCCCGATAATTCACCCCTCCACTTT. This encodes CAWSVGGPDNSPLHF.